The 11 T cell receptor beta chains given below trace back to one sample, sequenced in a study of Graves' ophthalmopathy and Graves' hyperthyroidism. RNA transcripts were the template, and TCR beta CDR3 regions were amplified from them. The library came from an HTBI-primed first-round RT-PCR and a second-round multiplex PCR. TCRdb reprocessed the multiplex PCR reads with MiXCR, giving one entry per CDR3 protein. The sample carries approximately 1.2 million distinct CDR3 sequences, about two fifths recorded once. The sequenced sample consisted of peripheral blood or thyroid tissue (not recorded which). The receptors come from an adult man with Graves' hyperthyroidism.

This clonotype has only one observation. A read error may produce the germline difference seen at one junction end. The rearrangement links TRBV29-1 to TRBJ1-3; 7 bases map to TRBD1. The length of the CDR3 is 13 residues. Germline CDR1 SQVTM, CDR2 ANQGSEA. The chain's CDR3 is CSVATGNGSTIYF. The DNA of the CDR3 is TGCAGCGTTGCGACAGGGAATGGAAGCACCATATATTTT.

This chain uses TRBV7-6 with TRBJ2-2; D might be TRBD2 (5 bases). V shed 3 bases and J shed 4 bases, with 15 bases lying between them. The CDR3 extends over 16 amino acids. Germline V lookup: CDR1 SGHVS, CDR2 FNYEAQ. The CDR3 nucleotides read TGTGCCAGCAGCTTCTCTAGCAATCGGGCCACCGGGGAGCTGTTTTTT. Protein: CASSFSSNRATGELFF. Together with reference TRBV7-6 and TRBJ2-2, the CDR3 gives the full variable domain: GAGVSQSPRYKVTKRGQDVALRCDPISGHVSLYWYRQALGQGPEFLTYFNYEAQQDKSGLPNDRFSAERPEGSISTLTIQRTEQRDSAMYRCASSFSSNRATGELFFGEGSRLTVL.

The sample holds many counts of this clonotype. The rearrangement joins TRBV11-1 to TRBJ1-1, with 8 bases identical to TRBD1. Germline CDR1 is SGHAT and CDR2 is FQDESV (reference sequence). The length of the CDR3 is 15 residues. J lost 1 base, V lost 5 bases, and 6 bases had no gene match. The DNA of the CDR3 is TGTGCCAGCAGCGATGACAGGGGAGGGAACACTGAAGCTTTCTTT. Protein sequence: CASSDDRGGNTEAFF.

This clonotype was found a few times. This rearrangement joins TRBV7-3 to TRBJ1-6; TRBD1 might be the D (5 bases). The germline CDR1 and CDR2 sequences are SGHTA and FQGTGA. V gave up 5 bases and J gave up 11 bases, with 16 bases separating them. This CDR3 is 14 amino acids long. This CDR3 reads CASSGIGRGTPLHF. As DNA, the CDR3 is TGTGCCAGCAGCGGGATTGGTCGGGGGACACCCCTCCACTTT.

This clonotype was counted at least ten times. This chain joins TRBV2 and TRBJ1-6; TRBD1 matches 7 bases. The CDR3 totals 15 residues. V shed 7 bases, J shed 1 base, and the junction held 4 bases outside the gene matches. CDR1 is SNHLY, CDR2 FYNNEI, per germline. CDR3 DNA sequence: TGTGCCAGCACGGACAGGACTTCCTATAATTCACCCCTCCACTTT. Translating gives CASTDRTSYNSPLHF.

In this sample, this clonotype turned up many times. V is TRBV29-1 and J is TRBJ1-1; no clear D. The CDR3 is 13 amino acids. Between the trimmed V and J ends, which lost 4 bases and 4 bases, there was a span of 13 bases. Germline CDR1 reads SQVTM; CDR2 reads ANQGSEA. The CDR3 coding sequence is TGCAGCGTTGTAGAGGCGGACCGCACTGAAGCTTTCTTT. Its protein product is CSVVEADRTEAFF.

This clonotype was detected ten times or more. The CDR3 loop is CATSSYGGGGANVLTF. CDR3 nucleotides: TGTGCCACCAGCTCCTACGGGGGGGGTGGGGCCAACGTCCTGACTTTC. The chain carries TRBV15 and TRBJ2-6; 8 nucleotides align to TRBD2. This CDR3 comprises 16 residues. With 5 bases clipped from V and 3 bases from J, the junction kept 6 bases outside the gene matches. CDR1 is LNHNV, CDR2 YYDKDF, per germline (reference sequence).

The chain combines TRBV7-2 with TRBJ1-2; D is possibly TRBD1 (5 bases). CDR3 size: 13 residues. The germline CDR1 and CDR2 sequences are SGHTA and FQGNSA. Trimming took 5 bases from V and 3 from J, leaving 10 bases between them. The CDR3 bases are TGTGCCAGCAGCACGTCCAGGGACTATGGCTACACCTTC. This gives the protein CASSTSRDYGYTF.

The CDR3: CASSFEDGGYFEQYF. CDR3 sequence (DNA): TGTGCCAGCAGTTTTGAAGACGGGGGATATTTCGAGCAGTACTTC. The chain carries TRBV12-3 or TRBV12-4 and TRBJ2-7; possibly TRBD2 for D (6 bases). V dropped 3 bases and J dropped 6 bases, with 18 bases sitting between them. The CDR3 has 15 residues.

This clonotype was observed a handful of times. This sequence joins TRBV4-1 and TRBJ2-7; D unresolved. V dropped 5 bases and J dropped 1 base, with 15 bases sitting between them. Germline CDR1 reads MGHRA; CDR2 reads YSYEKL. The CDR3 contains 15 residues. CDR3 loop: CASSEWADRSYEQYF. DNA for the CDR3: TGCGCCAGCAGCGAATGGGCGGATCGATCCTACGAGCAGTACTTC.

The V and J genes are TRBV20-1 and TRBJ2-3, with D perhaps assigned TRBD1 or TRBD2 (5 bases each). Per the germline V gene, CDR1 is DFQATT and CDR2 is SNEGSKA (reference sequence). Trimming removed 8 bases at V and 6 bases at J, with 24 bases between. This CDR3 contains 15 residues. In nucleotides, the CDR3 is TGCAGTCCCGATTCTCCGGGACCCGCCTATGATACGCAGTATTTT. Translated, it gives CSPDSPGPAYDTQYF.